A selection of T cell receptor beta chains follows, all from one sample in a study of T cell changes during pregnancy in multiple sclerosis. Using immunoSEQ multiplex PCR, the repertoire was profiled, and TCRdb retains in-frame clones only, with some absent. The data contain 70,000 to 75,000 clones, roughly nine tenths of them singletons. Sample: peripheral blood, taken in the second trimester of pregnancy. The receptor set was obtained from a female donor in good health, enrolled as a control in a pregnancy study. Each CDR3 is given with its conserved first and last residue. The order of the fields is D gene, V gene, clone size, J gene, CDR3 protein, CDR3 DNA. D genes are given only for firm matches. Only part of the rows carry a size: once, few, many, or a class if the clone is expanded.

d_call: TRBD1
v_call: TRBV5-6
clone_size: .
j_call: TRBJ2-6
cdr3_aa: CASSLEGPYRGRSNVLTF
cdr3_nt: TGTGCCAGCAGCTTGGAAGGCCCTTACAGGGGGCGATCCAACGTCCTGACTTTC

d_call: TRBD2
v_call: TRBV9
clone_size: .
j_call: TRBJ2-3
cdr3_aa: CASGQSSGGTDTQYF
cdr3_nt: TGTGCCAGCGGACAATCTAGCGGGGGCACAGATACGCAGTATTTT

d_call: .
v_call: TRBV7-6
clone_size: .
j_call: TRBJ1-6
cdr3_aa: CASSLAASPLHF
cdr3_nt: TGTGCCAGCAGCTTAGCGGCTTCACCCCTCCACTTT

d_call: .
v_call: TRBV2
clone_size: .
j_call: TRBJ2-6
cdr3_aa: CASSEYGVGANVLTF
cdr3_nt: TGTGCCAGCAGTGAATACGGGGTTGGGGCCAACGTCCTGACTTTC

d_call: .
v_call: TRBV18
clone_size: few
j_call: TRBJ2-7
cdr3_aa: CASSPWTAPYEQYF
cdr3_nt: TGTGCCAGCTCACCATGGACAGCCCCCTACGAGCAGTACTTC

d_call: .
v_call: TRBV7-3
clone_size: .
j_call: TRBJ2-2
cdr3_aa: CASSRWRNTGELFF
cdr3_nt: TGTGCCAGCAGCAGATGGAGAAACACCGGGGAGCTGTTTTTT

d_call: TRBD2
v_call: TRBV6-5
clone_size: .
j_call: TRBJ2-7
cdr3_aa: CASSTGGGDYEQYF
cdr3_nt: TGTGCCAGCAGTACGGGGGGGGGCGACTACGAGCAGTACTTC

d_call: TRBD1
v_call: TRBV30
clone_size: .
j_call: TRBJ1-4
cdr3_aa: CAWSARQGAGLEKLFF
cdr3_nt: TGTGCCTGGAGTGCTCGACAGGGGGCGGGTTTGGAAAAACTGTTTTTT

d_call: .
v_call: TRBV7-9
clone_size: .
j_call: TRBJ1-1
cdr3_aa: CASSPPSRQNTEAFF
cdr3_nt: TGTGCCAGCAGCCCTCCCTCGAGGCAGAACACTGAAGCTTTCTTT

d_call: .
v_call: TRBV4-1
clone_size: .
j_call: TRBJ1-4
cdr3_aa: CASSHGPGSRKKLFF
cdr3_nt: TGCGCCAGCAGCCACGGGCCAGGGTCTCGTAAAAAACTGTTTTTT

d_call: .
v_call: TRBV5-5
clone_size: .
j_call: TRBJ1-1
cdr3_aa: CASSFSLNTEAFF
cdr3_nt: TGTGCCAGCAGCTTTTCTCTGAACACTGAAGCTTTCTTT

d_call: .
v_call: TRBV9
clone_size: once
j_call: TRBJ2-2
cdr3_aa: CASLNYGELFF
cdr3_nt: TGTGCCAGCCTTAATTACGGGGAGCTGTTTTTT

d_call: TRBD1
v_call: TRBV4-3
clone_size: .
j_call: TRBJ1-6
cdr3_aa: CASSQDRGRASPLHF
cdr3_nt: TGCGCCAGCAGCCAAGACAGGGGGCGCGCATCACCCCTCCACTTT

d_call: .
v_call: TRBV29-1
clone_size: .
j_call: TRBJ1-1
cdr3_aa: CSVAEGHTEAFF
cdr3_nt: TGCAGCGTTGCTGAGGGCCACACTGAAGCTTTCTTT

d_call: TRBD2
v_call: TRBV9
clone_size: .
j_call: TRBJ2-5
cdr3_aa: CASSVGTSGGTQETQYF
cdr3_nt: TGTGCCAGCAGCGTCGGGACTAGCGGGGGGACCCAAGAGACCCAGTACTTC

d_call: TRBD1
v_call: TRBV2
clone_size: .
j_call: TRBJ1-2
cdr3_aa: CASILLGQADYGYTF
cdr3_nt: TGTGCCAGCATACTTCTGGGACAGGCGGACTATGGCTACACCTTC

d_call: .
v_call: TRBV2
clone_size: .
j_call: TRBJ1-1
cdr3_aa: CASSEEANTEAFF
cdr3_nt: TGTGCCAGCAGTGAGGAGGCGAACACTGAAGCTTTCTTT

d_call: .
v_call: TRBV15
clone_size: .
j_call: TRBJ2-7
cdr3_aa: CATSKYRGGGYEQYF
cdr3_nt: TGTGCCACCAGCAAATACAGGGGAGGTGGCTACGAGCAGTACTTC

d_call: .
v_call: TRBV28
clone_size: .
j_call: TRBJ1-2
cdr3_aa: CASSLEMGYGYTF
cdr3_nt: TGTGCCAGCAGTTTGGAGATGGGCTATGGCTACACCTTC

d_call: .
v_call: TRBV14
clone_size: .
j_call: TRBJ2-3
cdr3_aa: CASSPQPGAQYF
cdr3_nt: TGTGCCAGCAGCCCACAACCGGGGGCGCAGTATTTT

d_call: .
v_call: TRBV7-9
clone_size: .
j_call: TRBJ2-2
cdr3_aa: CASPVTDDTGELFF
cdr3_nt: TGTGCCAGCCCGGTCACAGACGACACCGGGGAGCTGTTTTTT

d_call: TRBD1
v_call: TRBV5-6
clone_size: once
j_call: TRBJ2-7
cdr3_aa: CASSLGGTGGAQYF
cdr3_nt: TGTGCCAGCAGCTTGGGTGGGACAGGGGGCGCCCAGTACTTC

d_call: TRBD1
v_call: TRBV7-9
clone_size: .
j_call: TRBJ2-1
cdr3_aa: CASSSWRTGTYNEQFF
cdr3_nt: TGTGCCAGCAGCTCATGGCGGACAGGGACCTACAATGAGCAGTTCTTC

d_call: .
v_call: TRBV7-8
clone_size: .
j_call: TRBJ1-2
cdr3_aa: CASSLAGGRGYTF
cdr3_nt: TGTGCCAGCAGCCTTGCCGGCGGCCGGGGCTACACCTTC

d_call: TRBD1
v_call: TRBV11-2
clone_size: .
j_call: TRBJ2-1
cdr3_aa: CASSLEGGRRVGFF
cdr3_nt: TGTGCCAGCAGCTTAGAAGGGGGCCGCAGGGTTGGGTTCTTC

d_call: TRBD1
v_call: TRBV19
clone_size: .
j_call: TRBJ2-2
cdr3_aa: CASSTKPGTGVPGELFF
cdr3_nt: TGTGCCAGTAGTACCAAACCCGGGACAGGAGTCCCCGGGGAGCTGTTTTTT

d_call: .
v_call: TRBV9
clone_size: .
j_call: TRBJ2-3
cdr3_aa: CASSAFAWGGGDTDTQYF
cdr3_nt: TGTGCCAGCAGCGCTTTTGCCTGGGGAGGCGGGGACACAGATACGCAGTATTTT

d_call: TRBD1
v_call: TRBV7-6
clone_size: .
j_call: TRBJ1-3
cdr3_aa: CASSSQGVPSGNTIYF
cdr3_nt: TGTGCCAGCAGCTCCCAGGGGGTTCCATCTGGAAACACCATATATTTT